This T cell receptor (beta chain) was recovered during a study of T cell repertoires in cytomegalovirus infection. Via MiXCR, TCRdb re-called the reads, giving one row per CDR3 protein. This sample has approximately 250,000 distinct CDR3 sequences, with roughly 12% found just once. The germline V gene has CDR1 SQVTM and CDR2 ANQGSEA. This CDR3 comprises 14 residues. Specimen: PBMCs. The receptor was derived from a human donor in good health (CMV status not recorded). Some clones in this sample may be carry-over from other donors' samples. This sequence joins TRBV29-1 and TRBJ2-3; TRBD1 matches at 8 bases. CDR3 amino acids: CNLTGALSTDTQYF. In DNA form, the CDR3 reads TGCAACCTGACAGGGGCCCTTAGCACAGATACGCAGTATTTT.